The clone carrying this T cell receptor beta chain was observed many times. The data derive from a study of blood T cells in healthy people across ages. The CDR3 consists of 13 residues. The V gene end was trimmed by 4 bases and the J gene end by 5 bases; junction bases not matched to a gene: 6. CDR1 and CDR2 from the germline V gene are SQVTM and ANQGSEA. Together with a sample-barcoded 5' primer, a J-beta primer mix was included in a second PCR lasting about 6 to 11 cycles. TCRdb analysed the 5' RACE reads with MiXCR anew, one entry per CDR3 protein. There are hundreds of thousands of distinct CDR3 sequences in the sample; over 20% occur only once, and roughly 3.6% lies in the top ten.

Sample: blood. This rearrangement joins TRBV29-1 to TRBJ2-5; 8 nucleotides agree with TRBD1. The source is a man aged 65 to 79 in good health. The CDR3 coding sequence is TGCAGCGTTGGTCCAGGGGGCTCGGAGACCCAGTACTTC. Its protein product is CSVGPGGSETQYF.